This T cell receptor (beta chain) emerged from a study of T cell changes during pregnancy in multiple sclerosis. The CDR3 spans 16 residues. Germline assignment: CDR1 MNHEY and CDR2 SVGAGI. The junction had 8 bases not matched to a gene; V was cut back by 1 base and J by 8 bases. Assay used: immunoSEQ multiplex PCR; TCRdb lists only in-frame clones, some missing. There are roughly 38,000 clones in the sample; about 93% occur only once, and about 0.6% lies in the top ten. This chain links TRBV6-5 with TRBJ2-3, with TRBD1 matching over 11 bases. This receptor was identified in a female donor with multiple sclerosis, enrolled in a pregnancy study. The sample consisted of CD4+ T cells from peripheral blood mononuclear cells, taken in the third trimester of pregnancy. Here the CDR3 reads CASSYYGTGGSGTQYF. CDR3 coding DNA: TGTGCCAGCAGTTACTACGGGACAGGGGGGTCAGGTACGCAGTATTTT.